This section outlines one T cell receptor (beta chain) sequence together with its context. The target antigen is unknown. V was clipped by 4 bases and J by 1 base, with 10 bases between them. CDR1 and CDR2 (germline): SGDLS, YYNGEE. The CDR3 length is 14 residues. These data originate in a study of PD-1 blockade in classical Hodgkin lymphoma. Study-level results: While CD8+ TCR diversity did not rise significantly by C4D1, CD4+ TCR diversity did. Newly diagnosed patients had diversity similar to the baseline diversity of complete responders.

Relapses following autologous stem cell transplantation were seen in all patients, with brentuximab vedotin exposure varying. The repertoire was sequenced with immunoSEQ multiplex PCR; TCRdb's copy has only in-frame clones and lacks some. This table holds 10,000 or so clones, about 80% found once. This clonotype was sampled from a human donor with classical Hodgkin lymphoma. The V and J genes are TRBV9 and TRBJ2-3; unclear D gene. Sequenced here: peripheral blood mononuclear cells (PBMCs), sampled before the second cycle of nivolumab. The DNA for the CDR3 is TGTGCCAGCAGCCTAGACTCTGGCACAGATACGCAGTATTTT. It is translated as CASSLDSGTDTQYF.